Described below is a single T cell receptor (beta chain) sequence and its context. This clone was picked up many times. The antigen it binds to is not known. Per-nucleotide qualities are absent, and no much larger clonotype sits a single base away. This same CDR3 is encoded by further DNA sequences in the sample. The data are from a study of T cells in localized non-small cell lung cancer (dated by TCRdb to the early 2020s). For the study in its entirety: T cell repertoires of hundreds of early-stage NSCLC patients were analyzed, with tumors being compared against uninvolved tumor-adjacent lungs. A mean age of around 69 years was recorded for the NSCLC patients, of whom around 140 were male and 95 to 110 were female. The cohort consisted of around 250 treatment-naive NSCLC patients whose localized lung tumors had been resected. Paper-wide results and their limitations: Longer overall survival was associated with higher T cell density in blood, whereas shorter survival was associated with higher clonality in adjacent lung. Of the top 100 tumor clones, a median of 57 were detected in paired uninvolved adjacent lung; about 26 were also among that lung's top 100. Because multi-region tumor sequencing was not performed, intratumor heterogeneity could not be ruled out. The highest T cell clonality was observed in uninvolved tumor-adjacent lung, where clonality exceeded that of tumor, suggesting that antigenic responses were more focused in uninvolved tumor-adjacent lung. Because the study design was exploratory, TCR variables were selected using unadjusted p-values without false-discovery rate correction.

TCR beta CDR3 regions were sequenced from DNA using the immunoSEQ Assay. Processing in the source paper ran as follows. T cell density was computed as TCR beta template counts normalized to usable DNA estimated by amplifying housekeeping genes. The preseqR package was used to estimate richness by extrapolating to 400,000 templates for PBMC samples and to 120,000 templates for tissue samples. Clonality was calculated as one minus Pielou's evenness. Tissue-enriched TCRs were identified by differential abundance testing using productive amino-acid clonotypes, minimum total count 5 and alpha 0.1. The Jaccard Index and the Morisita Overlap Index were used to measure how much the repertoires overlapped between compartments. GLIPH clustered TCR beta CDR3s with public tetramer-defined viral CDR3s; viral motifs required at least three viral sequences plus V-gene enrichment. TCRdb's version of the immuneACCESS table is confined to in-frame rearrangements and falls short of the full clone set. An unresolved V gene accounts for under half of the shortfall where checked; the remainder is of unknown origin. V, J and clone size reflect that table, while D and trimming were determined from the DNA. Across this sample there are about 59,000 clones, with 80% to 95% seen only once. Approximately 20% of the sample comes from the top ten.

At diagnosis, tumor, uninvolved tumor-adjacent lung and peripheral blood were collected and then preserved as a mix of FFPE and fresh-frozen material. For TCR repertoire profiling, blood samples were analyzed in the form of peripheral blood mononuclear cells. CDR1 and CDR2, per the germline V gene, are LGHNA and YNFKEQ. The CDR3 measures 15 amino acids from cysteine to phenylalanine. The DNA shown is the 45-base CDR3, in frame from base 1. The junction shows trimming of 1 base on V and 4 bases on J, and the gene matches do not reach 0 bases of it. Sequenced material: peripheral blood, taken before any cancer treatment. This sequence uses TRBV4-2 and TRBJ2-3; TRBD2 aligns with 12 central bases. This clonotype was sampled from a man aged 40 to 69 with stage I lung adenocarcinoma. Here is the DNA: TGTGCCAGCAGCCAAGGACTAGCGGGAGCAGATACGCAGTATTTT. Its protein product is CASSQGLAGADTQYF.